Below are 10 T cell receptor beta chains sequenced from a single sample in a study of metastatic and nonmetastatic thyroid tumors. No treatment had been given to any patient before thyroid surgery. Via MiXCR, TCRdb re-called the PCR reads. Of some 41,000 clones in the sample, 28% were seen once. Material for sequencing was blood. Receptor source: a male donor with papillary thyroid cancer or a benign thyroid nodule (not recorded which). Some clones in this sample may be carry-over from other donors' samples.

This chain joins TRBV20-1 and TRBJ2-7, with 7 bases matching TRBD2. Trimming cost V 3 bases and J 7 bases; bases outside gene matches: 12. Germline CDR1 is DFQATT and CDR2 is SNEGSKA (reference sequence). CDR3 size: 14 residues. The CDR3 coding sequence is TGCAGTGCTAGGAGAGGACTAGAGGGAGAAGAGCAGTACTTC. Protein: CSARRGLEGEEQYF.

This clone is labeled as medium-sized. The V call is TRBV24-1, the J call TRBJ2-1, with 11 positions matching TRBD2. The germline CDR1 and CDR2 sequences are KGHDR and SFDVKD. V dropped 4 bases and J dropped 7; count of bases not matched to a gene: 8. The CDR3 consists of 16 residues. The CDR3 DNA is TGTGCCACCAGTGACCCTACTAGCGGGAGAATTAATGAGCAGTTCTTC. Translation: CATSDPTSGRINEQFF.

This clone has a handful of counts. This rearrangement joins TRBV6-1 to TRBJ2-6, with D maybe TRBD1 (5 bases). CDR1 and CDR2 (germline): MNHNS, SASEGT. V lost 6 bases and J lost 1, with 16 bases in between. There are 17 residues in the CDR3. The CDR3 spells CASSQDRPLSGANVLTF. Here the CDR3 DNA reads TGTGCCAGCAGCCAAGACAGACCCTTATCTGGGGCCAACGTCCTGACTTTC.

This clone was detected many times. The V gene is TRBV9, the J gene TRBJ2-3, with 12 bases that match TRBD2. The trim removed 3 bases at V and 1 base at J, leaving 0 bases unmatched. CDR3 length: 15 residues. Looked up from germline, CDR1 is SGDLS and CDR2 is YYNGEE. For the CDR3, the DNA is TGTGCCAGCAGCGGACTAGCGGGGGGCACAGATACGCAGTATTTT. Amino acid sequence: CASSGLAGGTDTQYF.

This clone has ten or more counts. J is TRBJ2-2 and V is TRBV20-1; 8 bases align to TRBD2. V was clipped by 0 bases and J by 3 bases; unmatched bases: 21. Per germline, CDR1 DFQATT and CDR2 SNEGSKA (reference sequence). The CDR3 spans 21 residues. CDR3 loop: CSARDWDPASAGGPDTGELFF. CDR3 bases: TGCAGTGCTAGAGATTGGGACCCAGCCTCGGCGGGAGGACCAGACACCGGGGAGCTGTTTTTT.

To note about this clone: This may arise from a read error, as a much more abundant clone is one base away. CDR3 nucleotide sequence: TGTGCCAGCAGCGCCGACAGGGGTGTCTTCTACGATCAGTACTTC. This sequence encodes CASSADRGVFYDQYF. The rearrangement uses TRBV7-9 and TRBJ2-7; TRBD1 agrees at 8 bases. Germline assignment: CDR1 SEHNR and CDR2 FQNEAQ (reference sequence). This CDR3 is built from 15 residues.

As regards this clone: The junction differs from germline at one of its ends, possibly a read error. This chain joins TRBV3-1 and TRBJ2-2, with D unclear. Germline V gene sequence: CDR1 LGHDT, CDR2 YNNKEL (reference sequence). The CDR3 is made up of 14 amino acids. CDR3 DNA sequence: TGTGTCAGCATCCAAGAAGGAATCGGCGGGGAGCTGTTTTTT. Translation: CVSIQEGIGGELFF.

The chain links TRBV12-3 or TRBV12-4 to TRBJ2-6; TRBD1 is a possible D gene (6 bases). This CDR3 region has 16 residues. Between the trimmed V and J ends, which lost 4 bases and 3 bases, there was a span of 13 bases. CDR3 in DNA: TGTGCCAGCAGTTCTCGATCAGGGGTTGGGGCCAACGTCCTGACTTTC. Translation: CASSSRSGVGANVLTF.

This clone was detected only once. One end of the junction varies from germline; a read error may be responsible. The chain carries TRBV4-1 and TRBJ1-4, with D maybe TRBD1 (5 bases). Germline V CDR1 and CDR2: MGHRA, YSYEKL. The CDR3 spans 14 residues. This CDR3 is CASISRETNEKLMF. The CDR3 region has the DNA TGCGCCAGCATCTCCAGGGAAACTAATGAAAAACTGATGTTT.

Turning to this clone: One end of the junction varies from germline; a read error may be responsible. The chain is built from TRBV12-3 or TRBV12-4 and TRBJ1-1, with D unclear. The CDR3 runs 13 residues. The CDR3 sequence is CASSVGMNNEAFF. In DNA form, the CDR3 reads TGTGCCAGCAGTGTGGGGATGAACAATGAAGCCTTCTTT.